This T cell receptor (beta chain) appears in the sequencing data of a study of T-cell reconstitution after alpha-beta-depleted transplantation in children (dated by TCRdb to 2016 to 2018). Concerning the study at large: Using TCR repertoire profiling, the study followed T-cell immune reconstitution in a quantitative way in children after TCRalphabeta/CD19-depleted allogeneic hematopoietic cell transplantation.

The library was prepared using PCR. Sequencer: Illumina HiSeq 2500. To normalize quantification of the TCRbeta repertoire, the TCR libraries were built with molecular barcoding that relied on unique molecular identifiers. The public reads were reanalyzed by TCRdb: fastp trimming at Q25, MiXCR alignment, in-frame beta chains only. Identical CDR3 protein sequences are pooled into one entry, listed with their most common genes and DNA. The sample data list a few hundred thousand distinct CDR3 sequences, and over 20% of these were observed just once. Of the sample, around 4% falls within the top ten clones. This clonotype was seen only a few times. Its antigen is still unknown. Base qualities are not provided; no much larger clone lies one nucleotide away. The CDR1 and CDR2 encoded by the germline V gene are SGHRS and YFSETQ. The CDR3 covers 13 residues, taking in both the cysteine and the phenylalanine. The entry retains the CDR3 DNA only, 39 bases that are in frame from base 1. Between the V and J ends, shortened by 1 base and 8 bases respectively, the junction contains 10 bases.

The TCR comes from a human donor who donated a stem cell graft to a child with acute myeloid leukemia. The sequence joins TRBV5-1 to TRBJ2-1; no D gene is confidently identified. Sequencing was performed on PBMCs from the stem cell graft donor, taken from the stem cell graft. The CDR3 is CASSLIQTDEQFF. The DNA reads TGCGCCAGCAGCTTGATCCAGACCGATGAGCAGTTCTTC. The CDR3 plus the reference TRBV5-1 and TRBJ2-1 genes for the other parts give the full variable domain: KAGVTQTPRYLIKTRGQQVTLSCSPISGHRSVSWYQQTPGQGLQFLFEYFSETQRNKGNFPGRFSGRQFSNSRSEMNVSTLELGDSALYLCASSLIQTDEQFFGPGTRLTVL.